This T cell receptor beta chain was identified in a study of blood T cell repertoires in COVID-19 (TCRdb year 2020). Regarding the research as a whole: Collaborator samples came from the United States, Italy and Spain and covered acute and convalescent phases of COVID-19. Deeply sampled blood TCRbeta repertoires from subjects exposed to, actively infected with, or recovered from COVID-19 were included in the dataset. The samples were drawn from the first 160 participants of the ongoing ImmuneRACE study and from 1,254 subjects provided by 6 global collaborators. The repertoires were made available in a free public database intended to serve as a resource for research on the immune response to SARS-CoV-2. A de-identified subject ID, COVID-19 status, age in years and sex were almost always included in the sample metadata. Where available, HLA class I and class II types were taken from metadata supplied by the sample provider and were not determined by assay-based typing. The prospective study material was composed of cDNA or gDNA derived from T cells, B-cell-depleted T cells, or PBMCs.

With respect to this clone: Its antigen specificity is not known. No qualities accompany the bases; no much larger clone lies one base away.

TCRbeta CDR3 regions were amplified from genomic DNA using the immunoSEQ Assay, a bias-controlled multiplex PCR. The source study handled its data this way. Within the assay, amplification of reference gene primers was used to estimate how many nucleated cells each sample contained. To quantify the absolute abundance of each unique TCRbeta CDR3 rearrangement, sequence reads were collapsed and filtered. For each sample, productive Simpson clonality was calculated as the square root of Simpson's diversity index over productive rearrangements. TCRdb carries this immuneACCESS record with in-frame sequences only. Its versions omit some clonotypes, under half of them owing to an unresolved V gene in the studies checked, with the rest unexplained. V, J and clone size were drawn from that table, and D and trimming were deduced from the DNA. The sample yields some 74,000 clones; approximately 87% were counted once. The ten largest clonotypes hold 15% to 20% of the sample.

A distance of 13 bases separates the germline ends of V and J, which lose 5 bases and 5 bases respectively. The CDR3 spans 13 residues, from the cysteine through the phenylalanine. Here the CDR3 DNA is all that survives: 39 bases in frame from base 1. Looking up the germline V gene yields CDR1 ENHRY and CDR2 SYGVKD. Whole blood was collected in K2EDTA tubes by collaborating institutions according to the institutions' own protocols. For TCRbeta analysis, collaborators shipped samples as frozen whole blood, isolated PBMCs, or DNA extracted from either of those sample types. General conclusions and limits of the study: Clinical and demographic metadata were provided uncurated, with the amount varying by source and participant.

The specimen sequenced was peripheral blood. The chain joins TRBV10-3 to TRBJ2-7; tentative D gene TRBD1, with 6 bases matching. The receptor's source is a woman older than 75 with acute or convalescent COVID-19. The base sequence is TGTGCCATCAGTCCAACACAGGGCCACGAGCAGTACTTC. Translated, it gives CAISPTQGHEQYF.